The entry that follows covers one T cell receptor beta chain sequence. Its antigen is unknown. This specimen comes from a study of CD8 T cells in ankylosing spondylitis. Researchers built TCR beta libraries using quantitative 5'-RACE with molecular barcodes. TCRdb used MiXCR to reprocess the 5' RACE reads, holding one entry per CDR3 protein. The table lists around 890,000 distinct CDR3 sequences, over 9.5% of them singletons, with 0.51% in the top ten. The CDR3 runs to 14 residues. CDR1 MNHEY and CDR2 SMNVEV come from the germline V gene (reference sequence). V lost 5 bases and J lost 4; bases outside the gene matches: 6. Study-wide points: As reported, disease-linked clones showed significant enrichment in matched ankylosing spondylitis synovial fluid. What appeared characteristic of ankylosing spondylitis blood was a TCR beta motif of eight highly homologous variants. Disease-linked clones proved CD8+ and comparatively uncommon in peripheral blood. Earlier authors reported some of these motif variants in reactive arthritis synovial fluid and blood.

The sequenced material came from blood, either unsorted or a sorted T cell fraction (not recorded which). This chain joins TRBV27 and TRBJ2-5; 8 nucleotides line up with TRBD1. This sequence originates from a male donor with ankylosing spondylitis. The CDR3 DNA reads as TGTGCCAGCAGTGGAGGGACAGGTGGAGAGACCCAGTACTTC. Translating gives CASSGGTGGETQYF.